The 28 T cell receptor beta chains below come from one sample, sequenced in a study of T cells in Graves' hyperthyroidism and ophthalmopathy. RNA transcripts gave rise to amplified TCR beta CDR3 regions. Researchers ran a first-round RT-PCR on the TCR CDR3 using the HTBI primer set. TCRdb independently ran MiXCR on the multiplex PCR reads; one entry per CDR3 protein. This sample has roughly 380,000 distinct CDR3 sequences, with approximately 13% found just once. Sequencing was done on a sample of blood. Every receptor here comes from a man aged 25 to 40 with Graves' hyperthyroidism that later progressed to Graves' ophthalmopathy.

This rearrangement joins TRBV9 to TRBJ2-7, with D hard to call. The CDR3 spans 13 residues. Per the germline V gene, CDR1 is SGDLS and CDR2 is YYNGEE. Trimming removed 0 bases from V and 5 bases from J, with 9 bases in between. This chain's CDR3 is CASSVATLDEQYF. CDR3 in DNA: TGTGCCAGCAGCGTAGCTACTCTGGACGAGCAGTACTTC. The full variable domain, rest sourced from reference TRBV9 and TRBJ2-7, is DSGVTQTPKHLITATGQRVTLRCSPRSGDLSVYWYQQSLDQGLQFLIQYYNGEERAKGNILERFSAQQFPDLHSELNLSSLELGDSALYFCASSVATLDEQYFGPGTRLTVT.

In this sample, this clonotype turned up many times. The gene calls are TRBV11-1 and TRBJ2-1, with unresolved D. V gave up 1 base and J gave up 3 bases, with 10 bases separating them. CDR3 length: 15 amino acids. Germline CDR1 SGHAT, CDR2 FQDESV (reference sequence). Here the CDR3 reads CASSLEGFSYNEQFF. For the CDR3, the DNA is TGTGCCAGCAGCTTAGAAGGGTTTAGCTACAATGAGCAGTTCTTC.

In the case of this clonotype: A much bigger clone sits one base away, suggesting this may be a read error. The chain has TRBV3-1 and TRBJ2-1; 10 bases map to TRBD2. Trimming cost V 4 bases and J 6 bases; bases outside gene matches: 9. The CDR3 extends over 16 amino acids. Germline V CDR1 and CDR2: LGHDT, YNNKEL (reference sequence). This chain's CDR3 is CASSPSAGGNVNEQFF. The CDR3 bases are TGTGCCAGCAGCCCTTCAGCGGGGGGGAATGTCAATGAGCAGTTCTTC.

The J gene is TRBJ2-5, the V gene TRBV7-9; 8 bases line up with TRBD2. Germline V gene data show CDR1 as SEHNR and CDR2 as FQNEAQ (reference sequence). CDR3 size: 16 residues. The V gene end was trimmed by 4 bases and the J gene end by 5 bases; junction bases not matched to a gene: 12. The CDR3: CASSYKSGGPGETQYF. For the CDR3, the DNA is TGTGCCAGCAGCTACAAATCGGGGGGGCCGGGGGAGACCCAGTACTTC.

Only a few counts were recorded for this clonotype. This chain links TRBV11-2 with TRBJ2-3; the D gene is possibly TRBD2 (6 bases). Germline V gene data show CDR1 as SGHAT and CDR2 as FQNNGV. The CDR3 spans 17 residues. V lost 1 base and J lost 1, with 15 bases in between. The CDR3 is CASSLGITGEGTDTQYF. Written as DNA, the CDR3 is TGTGCCAGCAGCTTAGGCATCACGGGGGAGGGCACAGATACGCAGTATTTT.

This clonotype was counted many times. The chain has TRBV11-3 and TRBJ2-1; 7 bases are a match to TRBD2. This CDR3 has 14 amino acids. Looked up from germline, CDR1 is SGHNT and CDR2 is YENEEA. V was clipped by 2 bases and J by 8 bases; unmatched bases: 6. This CDR3 reads CASSLQGGSDEQFF. As DNA, the CDR3 is TGTGCCAGCAGCTTACAGGGCGGGAGTGATGAGCAGTTCTTC. Based on the CDR3 plus reference TRBV11-3 and TRBJ2-1, the full variable domain is EAGVVQSPRYKIIEKKQPVAFWCNPISGHNTLYWYLQNLGQGPELLIRYENEEAVDDSQLPKDRFSAERLKGVDSTLKIQPAELGDSAVYLCASSLQGGSDEQFFGPGTRLTVL.

In its sample, this clonotype was seen a few times. This chain links TRBV20-1 with TRBJ1-2; D gene uncertain. Germline lookup yields CDR1 DFQATT and CDR2 SNEGSKA (reference sequence). This CDR3 contains 13 residues. V gave up 2 bases and J gave up 1 base, with 8 bases separating them. As DNA, the CDR3 is TGCAGTGCTAGACAGTTTGGTAACTATGGCTACACCTTC. The encoded protein is CSARQFGNYGYTF.

To note about this clonotype: With a much larger clone just one base away, this may be a read error. As the CDR3 is not closed by the conserved phenylalanine or tryptophan, this likely results from a read error. Here the CDR3 reads CSAKAGANSYEQYL. The CDR3 DNA reads TGCAGTGCCAAAGCGGGGGCAAACTCCTACGAGCAGTACCTC. This chain connects TRBV20-1 to TRBJ2-7, with TRBD2 identical over 8 bases. CDR3 size: 14 residues. Germline lookup yields CDR1 DFQATT and CDR2 SNEGSKA (reference sequence). V shed 6 bases and J 0 bases; nucleotides not matched to a gene: 7.

This clonotype was seen at least ten times. The chain couples TRBV12-3 or TRBV12-4 to TRBJ2-1, with D perhaps being TRBD1 or TRBD2 (6 bases each). The V gene lost 3 bases and the J gene lost 7 bases, with 13 bases spanning the gap. This CDR3 comprises 14 residues. This CDR3 is CASSLEGGVNEQFF. The CDR3 bases are TGTGCCAGCAGTTTGGAGGGGGGAGTGAATGAGCAGTTCTTC.

A remark on this clonotype: A much larger clonotype is one base distant, so this may be a read error. The genes are TRBV5-5 and TRBJ1-4, with 7 positions matching TRBD1. Germline values: CDR1 SGHKS, CDR2 YYEKEE (reference sequence). The CDR3 spans 17 residues. In DNA, the CDR3 is TGTGCCAGCGGCTTGGGGGAAAGGGGGCGCGAAGGGGAAAAACTGTTTTTT. Residues: CASGLGERGREGEKLFF. Full variable domain (outside the CDR3, taken from reference TRBV5-5 and TRBJ1-4): DAGVTQSPTHLIKTRGQQVTLRCSPISGHKSVSWYQQVLGQGPQFIFQYYEKEERGRGNFPDRFSARQFPNYSSELNVNALLLGDSALYLCASGLGERGREGEKLFFGSGTQLSVL.

The sample holds a few counts of this clonotype. This rearrangement joins TRBV15 to TRBJ2-6, with a tentative D call TRBD1 (5 bases). From germline, CDR1 is LNHNV and CDR2 YYDKDF (reference sequence). Trimming stripped 6 bases from V and 0 bases from J, with 12 bases between. The CDR3 runs 16 residues. As DNA, the CDR3 is TGTGCCACCAGATCAGACAGACTCTCTGGGGCCAACGTCCTGACTTTC. Translation gives CATRSDRLSGANVLTF.

There are many counts of this clonotype. This sequence joins TRBV12-5 and TRBJ2-5; TRBD2 might be the D (7 bases). Germline-derived CDR1 and CDR2 are LGHNT and FRNRAP. The length of the CDR3 is 15 residues. V was trimmed by 0 bases and J by 5 bases, leaving 13 bases between them. CDR3 in amino acids: CASGLVRGGGETQYF. For the CDR3, the DNA is TGTGCTAGTGGTTTGGTTAGGGGGGGCGGGGAGACCCAGTACTTC.

V usage is TRBV9 and J usage is TRBJ1-6; 8 nucleotides match TRBD1. The germline V gene has CDR1 SGDLS and CDR2 YYNGEE. V shed 1 base and J 13 bases; nucleotides not matched to a gene: 4. This CDR3 region has 13 residues. The CDR3 DNA is TGTGCCAGCAGCGTACAGGACAGGGATCCCCTCCACTTT. It specifies CASSVQDRDPLHF.

At least ten counts were recorded for this clonotype. The CDR3 DNA follows: TGTGCCAGCAGCTTACCAGACATTTCTGAAGCTTTCTTT. Translating gives CASSLPDISEAFF. The chain is built from TRBV11-1 and TRBJ1-1; D is ambiguous. The CDR3 is 13 residues long. Trimming removed 2 bases at V and 6 bases at J, with 10 bases between. The germline gives CDR1 SGHAT, CDR2 FQDESV (reference sequence).

This clonotype was found a few times. V and J are TRBV4-2 and TRBJ2-3; no clear D. Germline CDR1 LGHNA, CDR2 YNFKEQ. The CDR3 runs 17 residues. Trimming pared 2 bases from V and 2 bases from J, leaving 17 bases between. CDR3 in amino acids: CASSQTPRAGATDTQYF. The DNA for the CDR3 is TGTGCCAGCAGCCAAACCCCCCGGGCAGGTGCCACAGATACGCAGTATTTT.

The V gene is TRBV6-1, the J gene TRBJ2-5; D remains ambiguous. Looked up from germline, CDR1 is MNHNS and CDR2 is SASEGT. The CDR3 contains 14 residues. V was clipped by 6 bases and J by 1 base, with 12 bases between them. The CDR3 DNA reads as TGTGCCAGCAGATCGGACGCCTGCCAAGAGACCCAGTACTTC. Amino acid sequence: CASRSDACQETQYF.

This clonotype was detected many times. CDR3 sequence (DNA): TGTGCCAGCAGTTTCCCACCCGACAGGGTCGGCTCACCCCTCCACTTT. Protein: CASSFPPDRVGSPLHF. The rearrangement uses TRBV28 and TRBJ1-6; 7 bases agree with TRBD1. This CDR3 spans 16 amino acids. J gave up 10 bases and V 3 bases, and 12 bases lay outside the gene matches. The V gene's germline CDR1 is MDHEN and CDR2 SYDVKM.

As regards this clonotype: A single base separates this from a much larger clone, so it may be a read error. Since no conserved phenylalanine or tryptophan closes the CDR3, a read error is the likely cause. This chain uses TRBV7-9 with TRBJ2-5; 8 bases align to TRBD2. The CDR3 is made up of 15 amino acids. The germline V gene encodes CDR1 SEHNR and CDR2 FQNEAQ (reference sequence). V shed 5 bases, J shed 5 bases, and the junction held 10 bases outside the gene matches. Written as DNA, the CDR3 is TGTGCCAGCAGCCAAGATAACAGCGGGGGTGAGACCCAGTACCTC. This translates into CASSQDNSGGETQYL.

This clonotype was counted many times. V gene TRBV7-9 combines with J gene TRBJ2-4; 9 bases map to TRBD1. This CDR3 has 15 residues. With 4 bases clipped from V and 5 bases from J, the junction kept 6 bases outside the gene matches. Germline CDR1 SEHNR, CDR2 FQNEAQ (reference sequence). CDR3 loop: CASSSWGQGENIQYF. The CDR3 DNA is TGTGCCAGCAGCTCTTGGGGACAGGGAGAAAACATTCAGTACTTC.

This clonotype appeared many times. This rearrangement joins TRBV2 to TRBJ2-7, with 9 bases matching TRBD1. J lost 1 base, V lost 8 bases, and 6 bases had no gene match. This CDR3 is built from 14 residues. The germline gives CDR1 SNHLY, CDR2 FYNNEI. Written as DNA, the CDR3 is TGTGCCAGCCATGGGACAGGGCGTTCCTACGAGCAGTACTTC. This gives the protein CASHGTGRSYEQYF.

This clonotype has ten or more counts. The chain is built from TRBV7-8 and TRBJ1-5; D remains ambiguous. Germline CDR1 SGHVS, CDR2 FQNEAQ. V was shortened by 1 base and J by 0 bases, with 10 bases between the two germline ends. CDR3 length equals 16 residues. The CDR3 loop reads CASSLGAAHSNQPQHF. CDR3 sequence (DNA): TGTGCCAGCAGCTTAGGGGCAGCCCATAGCAATCAGCCCCAGCATTTT. The variable domain in full, completed from reference TRBV7-8 and TRBJ1-5, reads GAGVSQSPRYKVAKRGQDVALRCDPISGHVSLFWYQQALGQGPEFLTYFQNEAQLDKSGLPSDRFFAERPEGSVSTLKIQRTQQEDSAVYLCASSLGAAHSNQPQHFGDGTRLSIL.

This clonotype has a count of ten or more. This chain links TRBV28 with TRBJ2-4; perhaps TRBD2 as D (7 bases). The CDR3 has 15 residues. The V end was cut by 6 bases, the J end by 6 bases, with 18 bases between. CDR1 and CDR2 from the germline V gene are MDHEN and SYDVKM. The CDR3 DNA is TGTGCCAGCAGCGGGGGGCGCGGGACCCCAAACATTCAGTACTTC. Translated, it gives CASSGGRGTPNIQYF. Filled out from reference TRBV28 and TRBJ2-4, the complete variable domain reads DVKVTQSSRYLVKRTGEKVFLECVQDMDHENMFWYRQDPGLGLRLIYFSYDVKMKEKGDIPEGYSVSREKKERFSLILESASTNQTSMYLCASSGGRGTPNIQYFGAGTRLSVL.

This clonotype was seen at least ten times. The gene calls are TRBV6-1 and TRBJ2-7; 12 positions match TRBD2. Germline V gene sequence: CDR1 MNHNS, CDR2 SASEGT. The CDR3 has 15 residues. Trimming removed 8 bases from V and 0 bases from J; junction bases left unmatched: 5. The CDR3 sequence is CASCLAGGLSYEQYF. For the CDR3, the DNA is TGTGCCAGCTGTCTAGCGGGGGGGCTCTCCTACGAGCAGTACTTC.

This clonotype has a count of ten or more. The genes are TRBV25-1 and TRBJ1-1; maybe TRBD1 (5 bases). The V gene's germline CDR1 is MGHDK and CDR2 SYGVNS. CDR3 length: 14 amino acids. Deletions cut 1 base from V and 3 bases from J, with 9 bases between. DNA for the CDR3: TGTGCCAGCAGTGAATGGGCAGGGCACACTGAAGCTTTCTTT. This translates into CASSEWAGHTEAFF.

There are many counts of this clonotype. The chain combines TRBV7-2 with TRBJ2-7; D is possibly TRBD2 (5 bases). Germline loops: CDR1 SGHTA, CDR2 FQGNSA. Trimming took off 1 base at V and 6 bases at J, with 10 bases between the two ends. CDR3 size: 13 residues. DNA for the CDR3: TGTGCCAGCAGCTTAGTAGGCGGGCGCGAGCAGTACTTC. Translating gives CASSLVGGREQYF.

This clonotype was seen a few times. The chain is built from TRBV11-2 and TRBJ2-7; D is unclear. The V end lost 5 bases, the J end lost 2 bases, and 13 bases lay between the germline ends. CDR3 length equals 14 residues. Germline CDR1 is SGHAT and CDR2 is FQNNGV. CDR3: CASSPWLVAYEQYF. Here the CDR3 DNA reads TGTGCCAGCAGCCCTTGGTTGGTAGCCTACGAGCAGTACTTC.

This clonotype was seen many times. The rearrangement links TRBV12-3 or TRBV12-4 to TRBJ1-4; TRBD1 matches 10 bases. This CDR3 is 16 amino acids long. The V and J ends lost 5 bases and 8 bases, in that order; junction bases with no gene match: 11. The CDR3 is CASSPGDRGEGEKLFF. The CDR3 nucleotides read TGTGCCAGCAGTCCAGGGGACAGGGGTGAAGGCGAAAAACTGTTTTTT.

At least ten counts were recorded for this clonotype. The chain recombines TRBV7-3 with TRBJ2-1, with D perhaps TRBD1 (6 bases). The length of the CDR3 is 15 residues. CDR1 and CDR2 (germline): SGHTA, FQGTGA. With 7 bases removed from V and 8 bases from J, the gap between germline ends came to 21 bases. Written as DNA, the CDR3 is TGTGCCAGCACCCCTGGGCCCTACGAGGGGGATGAGCAGTTCTTC. Amino acid sequence: CASTPGPYEGDEQFF.